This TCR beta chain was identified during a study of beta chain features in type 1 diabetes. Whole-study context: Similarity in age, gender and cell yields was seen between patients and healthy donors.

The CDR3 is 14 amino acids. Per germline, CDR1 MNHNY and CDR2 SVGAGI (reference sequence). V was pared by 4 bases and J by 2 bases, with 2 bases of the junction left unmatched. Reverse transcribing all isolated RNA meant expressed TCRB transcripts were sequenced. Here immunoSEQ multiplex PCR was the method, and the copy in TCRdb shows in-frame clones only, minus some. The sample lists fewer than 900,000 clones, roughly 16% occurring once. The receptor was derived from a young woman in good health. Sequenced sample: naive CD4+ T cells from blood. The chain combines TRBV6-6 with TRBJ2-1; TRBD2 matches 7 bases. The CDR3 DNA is TGTGCCAGCAGTTTACGGGAGGCCTACAATGAGCAGTTCTTC. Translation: CASSLREAYNEQFF.